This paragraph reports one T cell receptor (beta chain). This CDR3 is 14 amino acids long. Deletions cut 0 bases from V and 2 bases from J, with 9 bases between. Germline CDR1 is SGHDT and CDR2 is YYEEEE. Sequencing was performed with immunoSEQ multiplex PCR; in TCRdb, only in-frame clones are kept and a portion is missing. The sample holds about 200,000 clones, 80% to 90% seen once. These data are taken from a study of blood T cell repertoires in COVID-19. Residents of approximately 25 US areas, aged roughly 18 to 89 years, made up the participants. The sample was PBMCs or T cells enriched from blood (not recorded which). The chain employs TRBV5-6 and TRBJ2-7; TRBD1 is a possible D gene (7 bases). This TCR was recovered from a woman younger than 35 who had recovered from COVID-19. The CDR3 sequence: CASSLARGAYEQYF. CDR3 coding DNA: TGTGCCAGCAGCTTGGCCAGGGGGGCCTACGAGCAGTACTTC.